The 2 T cell receptor beta chains below come from one sample, sequenced in a study of T cells in Graves' hyperthyroidism and ophthalmopathy. Amplified TCR beta CDR3 regions derived from RNA transcripts. The HTBI set primed first-round TCR CDR3 RT-PCR. TCRdb passed the multiplex PCR reads through MiXCR, listing each CDR3 protein once. This repertoire shows 490,000 or so distinct CDR3 sequences, 46% found once; its top ten account for approximately 44%. The specimen sequenced was peripheral blood or thyroid tissue (not recorded which). Every receptor here comes from an adult woman with Graves' disease, either hyperthyroidism or ophthalmopathy (not recorded which).

This clonotype turned up a few times. The chain links TRBV7-9 to TRBJ2-5, with a tentative D call TRBD1 (5 bases). CDR3 length: 14 residues. Trimming removed 5 bases from V and 0 bases from J, with 10 bases in between. Germline V gives CDR1 SEHNR, CDR2 FQNEAQ (reference sequence). DNA of the CDR3: TGTGCCAGCAGCGCACCAGGGTACCAAGAGACCCAGTACTTC. Its translation is CASSAPGYQETQYF.

The gene calls are TRBV20-1 and TRBJ2-2, with D possibly called TRBD1 or TRBD2 (5 bases each). The germline gives CDR1 DFQATT, CDR2 SNEGSKA (reference sequence). The germline V and J ends were trimmed by 6 bases and 0 bases, with 17 bases remaining between them. The length of the CDR3 is 16 residues. The CDR3 coding sequence is TGCAGTGCGAGGCCCACCGGGACGGCGAACACCGGGGAGCTGTTTTTT. Its translation is CSARPTGTANTGELFF.